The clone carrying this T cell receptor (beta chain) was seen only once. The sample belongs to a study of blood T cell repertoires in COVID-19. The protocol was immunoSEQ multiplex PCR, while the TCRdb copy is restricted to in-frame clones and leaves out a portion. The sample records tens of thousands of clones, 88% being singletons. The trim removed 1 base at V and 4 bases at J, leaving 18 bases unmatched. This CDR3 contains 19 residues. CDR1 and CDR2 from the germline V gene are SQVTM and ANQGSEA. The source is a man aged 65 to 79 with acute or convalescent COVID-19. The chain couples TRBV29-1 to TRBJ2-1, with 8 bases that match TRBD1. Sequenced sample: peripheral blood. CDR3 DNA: TGCAGCGTTGAAGGGATCAGGGTTTTTCGGCAGGGGGCGTACAATGAGCAGTTCTTC. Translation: CSVEGIRVFRQGAYNEQFF.